These 20 T cell receptor beta chains were all obtained from the same sample, sequenced in a study of T cells expressing NK-cell markers. Using the 5' RACE reads, TCRdb records one entry per CDR3 protein without DNA. The sample spans approximately 550,000 distinct CDR3 sequences; the ten largest clones claim around 4%. Material for sequencing was blood T cells: a sorted CD56 or NKG2C T cell subset, CD4+ or CD8+ T cells, or bulk PBMC T cells (not recorded which). Receptor source: a man between 18 and 35 years old in good health.

The chain employs TRBV12-3 or TRBV12-4 and TRBJ2-3. The CDR3 is 15 amino acids. Here the CDR3 reads CASSAAGSSTDTQYF.

The chain is built from TRBV20-1 and TRBJ2-5; the D call of TRBD2 rests on TCRdb alone, since no DNA is present to check it. The CDR3 loop spans 14 amino acids. Germline CDR1 is DFQATT and CDR2 is SNEGSKA (reference sequence). The CDR3 spells CSARKDSIQETQYF.

The genes are TRBV10-3 and TRBJ2-1; TCRdb designates TRBD1, a call that cannot be tested without DNA. CDR3 length: 15 residues. CDR1 and CDR2 (germline): ENHRY, SYGVKD. The CDR3: CAISEQGGKYNEQFF.

The chain joins TRBV24-1 to TRBJ2-1; TCRdb names TRBD2, which stays unverified in the absence of DNA. The CDR3 consists of 20 residues. CDR1 is KGHDR, CDR2 SFDVKD, per germline. The CDR3 here is CATSDSNEGGRVRGPNEQFF.

This chain joins TRBV20-1 and TRBJ1-2; TCRdb names TRBD1, which stays unverified in the absence of DNA. Looked up from germline, CDR1 is DFQATT and CDR2 is SNEGSKA (reference sequence). This CDR3 spans 19 amino acids. The CDR3 sequence is CSARGPQGPRKLLNYGYTF.

V is TRBV6-2 or TRBV6-3 and J is TRBJ2-7; checking the TCRdb D call of TRBD1 is not possible without DNA. Germline-derived CDR1 and CDR2 are MNHEY and SVGEGT. The CDR3 contains 18 residues. The CDR3 reads CASSYSNTTFRASYEQYF.

The rearrangement uses TRBV14 and TRBJ2-3; lacking DNA, the TRBD1 call made by TCRdb goes unchecked. CDR1 and CDR2 from the germline V gene are SGHDN and FVKESK. The CDR3 contains 14 residues. This CDR3 is CASGTGVRTDTQYF.

V is TRBV25-1 and J is TRBJ1-1; TCRdb's D call of TRBD1 is untestable without DNA. The CDR3 totals 14 residues. Germline V gene sequence: CDR1 MGHDK, CDR2 SYGVNS. Here the CDR3 reads CASSDLDRVTEAFF.

The V and J genes are TRBV5-1 and TRBJ1-5; the D gene TCRdb calls, TRBD1, cannot be checked with no DNA. CDR3 size: 16 residues. Looked up from germline, CDR1 is SGHRS and CDR2 is YFSETQ. CDR3 residues: CASSLEGASPPQPQHF.

This sequence joins TRBV12-3 or TRBV12-4 and TRBJ2-7; TCRdb proposes TRBD2, but this gene call is untestable without DNA. The CDR3 spans 14 residues. The CDR3 loop reads CASSLSGSWREQYF.

The chain couples TRBV5-1 to TRBJ2-1; without DNA, the TCRdb call of TRBD1 cannot be checked. CDR1 is SGHRS and CDR2 is YFSETQ in the germline V gene. CDR3 length equals 15 residues. CDR3 amino acids: CASSFGGASSNEQFF.

This chain uses TRBV7-9 with TRBJ2-1. Germline CDR1 SEHNR, CDR2 FQNEAQ (reference sequence). The CDR3 sequence is 15 residues long. This CDR3 reads CASSSSSLGRPEQFF.

J is TRBJ1-4 and V is TRBV5-5. The CDR3 runs 16 residues. Germline V gene data show CDR1 as SGHKS and CDR2 as YYEKEE (reference sequence). The CDR3 reads CASSFFVTSTNEKLFF.

This sequence joins TRBV9 and TRBJ2-3. Per germline, CDR1 SGDLS and CDR2 YYNGEE. This CDR3 comprises 15 residues. The CDR3 protein is CASSVVSRGPDTQYF.

This sequence joins TRBV5-1 and TRBJ2-5; as DNA is missing, the TRBD2 call by TCRdb cannot be tested. CDR1 SGHRS and CDR2 YFSETQ come from the germline V gene. The CDR3 is made up of 14 amino acids. The CDR3 loop reads CASSGESYQETQYF.

The CDR3 loop is CASSSADQETQYF. The chain employs TRBV5-1 and TRBJ2-5. Germline-derived CDR1 and CDR2 are SGHRS and YFSETQ. This CDR3 is built from 13 residues.

J is TRBJ2-3 and V is TRBV5-1. Germline values: CDR1 SGHRS, CDR2 YFSETQ. This CDR3 contains 16 residues. The CDR3 loop is CASSLDRSLGTDTQYF. Combining the CDR3 with reference TRBV5-1 and TRBJ2-3 gives the whole variable domain KAGVTQTPRYLIKTRGQQVTLSCSPISGHRSVSWYQQTPGQGLQFLFEYFSETQRNKGNFPGRFSGRQFSNSRSEMNVSTLELGDSALYLCASSLDRSLGTDTQYFGPGTRLTVL.

The genes are TRBV5-1 and TRBJ2-3; the TCRdb D gene call, TRBD1, has no DNA to confirm it. This CDR3 region has 13 residues. Germline V gene data show CDR1 as SGHRS and CDR2 as YFSETQ. The CDR3 sequence: CASGRGSTDTQYF.

The chain is built from TRBV4-3 and TRBJ2-2; TCRdb proposes TRBD2, but this gene call is untestable without DNA. This CDR3 is built from 13 residues. Germline lookup yields CDR1 LGHNA and CDR2 YSLEER. The CDR3 sequence: CASSQGEAGELFF.

The J gene is TRBJ2-2, the V gene TRBV20-1; the TRBD2 assignment by TCRdb is unverifiable without DNA. The CDR3 length is 16 residues. CDR1 and CDR2 (germline): DFQATT, SNEGSKA (reference sequence). The chain's CDR3 is CSARGVGPIVTGELFF.